The 10 T cell receptor beta chains listed next were all sequenced from one sample in a study of early T cells in non-severe SARS-CoV-2 infection. Each CDR3 protein is one row after TCRdb ran MiXCR on the 5' RACE reads. Of roughly 110,000 distinct CDR3 sequences listed, approximately 12% are singletons. Material for sequencing was whole blood. The receptor set was obtained from an adult who was a healthcare worker with PCR-confirmed SARS-CoV-2 infection or an uninfected control (not recorded which).

This clonotype showed up many times. The CDR3 protein is CASSFHRGANTIYF. The CDR3 coding sequence is TGTGCCAGCAGTTTCCACAGGGGGGCAAACACCATATATTTT. The rearrangement uses TRBV28 and TRBJ1-3; the match to TRBD1 covers 8 bases. The CDR3 contains 14 residues. Germline lookup yields CDR1 MDHEN and CDR2 SYDVKM. Trimming removed 3 bases from V and 6 bases from J; junction bases left unmatched: 4.

There are a few counts of this clonotype. CDR3: CAWRKISYGYTF. As DNA, the CDR3 is TGTGCCTGGAGAAAAATCAGCTATGGCTACACCTTC. The V call is TRBV30, the J call TRBJ1-2; D not certain. The CDR3 length is 12 residues. The germline V gene encodes CDR1 GTSNPN and CDR2 SVGIG (reference sequence). V shed 3 bases and J shed 4 bases, with 9 bases lying between them.

The sample holds a few counts of this clonotype. The rearrangement links TRBV6-6 to TRBJ2-4; D gene ambiguous. In germline, CDR1 is MNHNY, CDR2 SVGAGI (reference sequence). With 5 bases removed from V and 16 bases from J, the gap between germline ends came to 12 bases. There are 10 residues in the CDR3. The CDR3 loop reads CASSLEHLYF. CDR3 bases: TGTGCCAGCAGTCTCGAACACCTATACTTC.

The rearrangement links TRBV9 to TRBJ2-7, with 8 positions matching TRBD1. The CDR3 runs to 13 residues. Germline V lookup: CDR1 SGDLS, CDR2 YYNGEE. The V gene end was trimmed by 3 bases and the J gene end by 3 bases; junction bases not matched to a gene: 2. The CDR3 loop is CASSDGQGYEQYF. Here the CDR3 DNA reads TGTGCCAGCAGCGACGGACAGGGCTACGAGCAGTACTTC.

CDR3 DNA: TGTGCCAGCAGTTACCGGCTAGCGCCTTACGAGCAGTACTTC. Encoded protein: CASSYRLAPYEQYF. V is TRBV6-2 or TRBV6-3 and J is TRBJ2-7, with D perhaps TRBD2 (6 bases). The germline gives CDR1 MNHEY, CDR2 SVGEGT. CDR3 size: 14 residues. Trimming took off 2 bases at V and 4 bases at J, with 12 bases between the two ends.

This clonotype came up many times. This chain links TRBV7-2 with TRBJ2-3; no firm D call. V was shortened by 2 bases and J by 6 bases, with 9 bases between the two germline ends. This CDR3 spans 13 amino acids. CDR1 is SGHTA and CDR2 is FQGNSA in the germline V gene. CDR3 nucleotide sequence: TGTGCCAGCAGCTTAACCCGGAAGGATACGCAGTATTTT. Amino acid sequence: CASSLTRKDTQYF.

This clonotype has only a few counts. This chain uses TRBV28 with TRBJ2-3; 8 bases map to TRBD2. Looked up from germline, CDR1 is MDHEN and CDR2 is SYDVKM. The CDR3 length is 12 residues. The V and J ends lost 5 bases and 8 bases, in that order; junction bases with no gene match: 3. Here the CDR3 reads CASSHGRGTQYF. CDR3 bases: TGTGCCAGCAGTCACGGGAGGGGTACGCAGTATTTT.

In regard to this clonotype: A much larger clone differs by one base, so this may be a read error. This chain joins TRBV24-1 and TRBJ2-1; the D gene is possibly TRBD1 (5 bases). There are 14 residues in the CDR3. Trimming pared 4 bases from V and 12 bases from J, leaving 18 bases between. Germline V gene data show CDR1 as KGHDR and CDR2 as SFDVKD. The CDR3 spells CATSEQDRLDGQFF. The CDR3 DNA follows: TGTGCCACCAGTGAACAGGACCGCCTGGATGGGCAGTTCTTC.

The sample holds a few counts of this clonotype. The chain has TRBV6-1 and TRBJ1-1, with no clear D. The V end was cut by 3 bases, the J end by 8 bases, with 4 bases between. CDR3 length: 10 residues. Germline CDR1 and CDR2: MNHNS and SASEGT. Here the CDR3 DNA reads TGTGCCAGCAGTGAGTACGAAGCTTTCTTT. This codes for CASSEYEAFF.

This clonotype was seen at least ten times. The CDR3 spells CASSLVGGFYEQYF. The CDR3, as DNA: TGTGCCAGCAGCTTAGTAGGAGGGTTCTACGAGCAGTACTTC. The chain uses TRBV7-9 and TRBJ2-7; D perhaps matches TRBD2 (6 bases). Trimming shortened V by 1 base and J by 3 bases, and 10 bases separated the two germline ends. CDR3 length equals 14 residues. Germline CDR1 is SEHNR and CDR2 is FQNEAQ (reference sequence).